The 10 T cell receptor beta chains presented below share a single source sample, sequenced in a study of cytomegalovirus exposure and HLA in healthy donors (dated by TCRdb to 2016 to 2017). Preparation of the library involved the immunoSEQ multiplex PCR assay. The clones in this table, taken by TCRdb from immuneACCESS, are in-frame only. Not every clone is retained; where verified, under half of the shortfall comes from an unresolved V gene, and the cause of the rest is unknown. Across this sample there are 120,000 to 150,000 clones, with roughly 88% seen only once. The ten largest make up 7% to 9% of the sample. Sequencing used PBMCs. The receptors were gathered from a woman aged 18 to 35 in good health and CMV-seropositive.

CDR3 bases: TGCGCCAGCAGTGATCGTCTAGCGGGGTCCTACGAGCAGTACTTC. Its translation: CASSDRLAGSYEQYF. The genes are TRBV10-2 and TRBJ2-7; 9 bases agree with TRBD2. The length of the CDR3 is 15 residues. Trimming removed 3 bases from V and 1 base from J; junction bases left unmatched: 4. Germline lookup yields CDR1 WSHSY and CDR2 SAAADI.

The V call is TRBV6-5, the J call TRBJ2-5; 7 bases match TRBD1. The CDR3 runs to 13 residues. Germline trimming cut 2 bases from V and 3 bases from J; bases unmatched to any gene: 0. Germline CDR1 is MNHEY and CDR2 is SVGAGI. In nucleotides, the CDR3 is TGTGCCAGCAGTTACGACAGGGAAGAGACCCAGTACTTC. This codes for CASSYDREETQYF.

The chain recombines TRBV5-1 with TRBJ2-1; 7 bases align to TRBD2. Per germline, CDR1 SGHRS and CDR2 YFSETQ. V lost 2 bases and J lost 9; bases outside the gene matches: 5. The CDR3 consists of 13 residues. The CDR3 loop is CASSFPGGSEQFF. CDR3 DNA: TGCGCCAGCAGCTTCCCGGGGGGAAGTGAGCAGTTCTTC.

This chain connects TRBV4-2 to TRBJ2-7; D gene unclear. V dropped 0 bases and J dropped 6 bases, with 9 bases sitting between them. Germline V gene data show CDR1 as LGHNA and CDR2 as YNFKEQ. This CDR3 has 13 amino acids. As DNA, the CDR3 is TGTGCCAGCAGCCAAGATCCCCACGGCGAGCAGTACTTC. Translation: CASSQDPHGEQYF.

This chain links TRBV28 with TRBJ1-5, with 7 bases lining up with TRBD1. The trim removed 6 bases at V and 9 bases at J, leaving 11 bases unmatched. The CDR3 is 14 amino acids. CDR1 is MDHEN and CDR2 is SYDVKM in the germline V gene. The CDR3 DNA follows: TGTGCCAGCAGACCGGACAGGACGTCTGGGCCCCAGCATTTT. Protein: CASRPDRTSGPQHF.

Written as DNA, the CDR3 is TGCACCAGCAGCCAAGATCTCGGGGGACCCGGAAACACCATATATTTT. This gives the protein CTSSQDLGGPGNTIYF. The chain carries TRBV1 and TRBJ1-3. TRBV1 is a known pseudogene. The CDR3 is made up of 16 amino acids.

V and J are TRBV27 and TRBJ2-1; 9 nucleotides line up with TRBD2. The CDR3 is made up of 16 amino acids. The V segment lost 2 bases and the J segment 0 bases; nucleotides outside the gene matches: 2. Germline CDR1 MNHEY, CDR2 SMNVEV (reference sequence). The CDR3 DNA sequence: TGTGCCAGCAGTTTACTAGCGGGGAGCTCCTACAATGAGCAGTTCTTC. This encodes CASSLLAGSSYNEQFF.

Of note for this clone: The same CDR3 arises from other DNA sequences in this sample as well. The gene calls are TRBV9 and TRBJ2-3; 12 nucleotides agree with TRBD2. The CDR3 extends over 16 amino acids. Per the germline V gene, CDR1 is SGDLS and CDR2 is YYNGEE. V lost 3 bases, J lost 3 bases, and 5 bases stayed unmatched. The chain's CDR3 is CASSGGTSGLTDTQYF. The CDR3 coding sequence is TGTGCCAGCAGCGGCGGGACTAGCGGGCTAACAGATACGCAGTATTTT.

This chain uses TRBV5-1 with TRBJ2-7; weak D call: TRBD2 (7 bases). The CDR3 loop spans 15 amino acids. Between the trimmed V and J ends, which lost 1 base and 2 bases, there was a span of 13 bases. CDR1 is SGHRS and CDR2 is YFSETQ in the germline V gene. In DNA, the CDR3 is TGCGCCAGCAGCTTGAGGGGGGAGGGAACCTACGAGCAGTACTTC. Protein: CASSLRGEGTYEQYF.

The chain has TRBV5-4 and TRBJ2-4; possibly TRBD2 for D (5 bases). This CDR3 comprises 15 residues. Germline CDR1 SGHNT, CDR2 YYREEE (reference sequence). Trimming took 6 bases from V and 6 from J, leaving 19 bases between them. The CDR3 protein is CASTGMPGPGNIQYF. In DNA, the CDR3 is TGTGCCAGCACCGGGATGCCTGGACCGGGAAACATTCAGTACTTC.